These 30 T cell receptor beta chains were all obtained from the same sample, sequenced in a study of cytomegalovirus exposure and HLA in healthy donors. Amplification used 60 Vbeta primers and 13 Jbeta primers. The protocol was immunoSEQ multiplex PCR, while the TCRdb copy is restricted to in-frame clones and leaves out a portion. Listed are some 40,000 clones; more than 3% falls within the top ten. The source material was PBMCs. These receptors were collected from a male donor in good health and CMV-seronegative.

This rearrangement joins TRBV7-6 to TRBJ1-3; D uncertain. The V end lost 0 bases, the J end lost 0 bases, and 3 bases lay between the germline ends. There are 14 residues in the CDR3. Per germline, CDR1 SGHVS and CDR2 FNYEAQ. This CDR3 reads CASSLAASGNTIYF. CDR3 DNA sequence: TGTGCCAGCAGCTTAGCGGCCTCTGGAAACACCATATATTTT.

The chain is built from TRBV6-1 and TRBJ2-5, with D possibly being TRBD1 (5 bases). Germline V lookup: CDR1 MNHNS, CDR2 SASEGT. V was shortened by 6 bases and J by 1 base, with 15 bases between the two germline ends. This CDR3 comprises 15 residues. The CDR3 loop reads CASRGREWGQETQYF. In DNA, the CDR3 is TGTGCCAGCAGGGGCAGGGAATGGGGCCAAGAGACCCAGTACTTC.

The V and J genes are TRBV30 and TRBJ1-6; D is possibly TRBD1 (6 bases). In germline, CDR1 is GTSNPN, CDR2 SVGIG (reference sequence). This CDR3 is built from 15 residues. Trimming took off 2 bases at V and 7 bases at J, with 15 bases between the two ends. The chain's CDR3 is CAWSLQGGRNSPLHF. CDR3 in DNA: TGTGCCTGGAGTCTACAGGGAGGGCGAAATTCACCCCTCCACTTT.

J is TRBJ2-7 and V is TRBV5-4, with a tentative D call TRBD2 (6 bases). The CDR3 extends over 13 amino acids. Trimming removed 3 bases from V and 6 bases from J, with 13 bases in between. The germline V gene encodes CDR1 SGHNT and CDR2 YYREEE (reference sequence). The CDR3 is CASSSPGVSEQYF. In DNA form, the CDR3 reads TGTGCCAGCAGCTCCCCGGGGGTCTCCGAGCAGTACTTC.

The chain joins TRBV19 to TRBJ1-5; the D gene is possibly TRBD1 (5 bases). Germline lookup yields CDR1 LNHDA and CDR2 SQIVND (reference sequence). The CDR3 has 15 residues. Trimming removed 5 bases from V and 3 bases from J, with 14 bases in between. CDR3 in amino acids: CASSLTRQTNQPQHF. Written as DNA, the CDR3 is TGTGCCAGTAGTTTGACCAGACAGACCAATCAGCCCCAGCATTTT.

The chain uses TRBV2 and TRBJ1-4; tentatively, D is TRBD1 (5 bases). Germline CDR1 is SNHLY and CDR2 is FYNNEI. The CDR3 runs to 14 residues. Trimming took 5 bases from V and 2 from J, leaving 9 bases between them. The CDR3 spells CASSPGTTNEKLFF. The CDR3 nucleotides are TGTGCCAGCAGTCCAGGGACTACTAATGAAAAACTGTTTTTT.

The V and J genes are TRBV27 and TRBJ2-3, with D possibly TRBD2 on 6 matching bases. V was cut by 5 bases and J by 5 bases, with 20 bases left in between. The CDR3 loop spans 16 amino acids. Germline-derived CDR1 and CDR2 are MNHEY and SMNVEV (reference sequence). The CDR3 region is CASSPRWQVGGDTQYF. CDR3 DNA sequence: TGTGCCAGCAGTCCTAGGTGGCAGGTGGGAGGAGATACGCAGTATTTT.

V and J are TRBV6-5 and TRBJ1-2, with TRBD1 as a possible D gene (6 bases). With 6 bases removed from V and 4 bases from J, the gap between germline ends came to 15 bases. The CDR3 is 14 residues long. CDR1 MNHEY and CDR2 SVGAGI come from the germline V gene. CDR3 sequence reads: CASSPTTGAYGYTF. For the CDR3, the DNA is TGTGCCAGCAGCCCGACGACAGGAGCCTATGGCTACACCTTC.

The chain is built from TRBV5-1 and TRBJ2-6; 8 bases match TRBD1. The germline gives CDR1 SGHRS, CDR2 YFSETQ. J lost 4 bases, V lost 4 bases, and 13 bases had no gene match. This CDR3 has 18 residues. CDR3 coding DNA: TGCGCCAGCAGCAGACCGACAGGGGACTTGAGCGGGGCCAACGTCCTGACTTTC. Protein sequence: CASSRPTGDLSGANVLTF. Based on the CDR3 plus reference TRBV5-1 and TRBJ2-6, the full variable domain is KAGVTQTPRYLIKTRGQQVTLSCSPISGHRSVSWYQQTPGQGLQFLFEYFSETQRNKGNFPGRFSGRQFSNSRSEMNVSTLELGDSALYLCASSRPTGDLSGANVLTFGAGSRLTVL.

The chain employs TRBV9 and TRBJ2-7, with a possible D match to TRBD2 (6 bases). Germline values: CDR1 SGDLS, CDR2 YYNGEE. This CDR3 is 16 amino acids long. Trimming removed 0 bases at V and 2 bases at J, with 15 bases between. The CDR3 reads CASSVAPGGGTYEQYF. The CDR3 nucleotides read TGTGCCAGCAGCGTAGCTCCTGGGGGAGGCACCTACGAGCAGTACTTC.

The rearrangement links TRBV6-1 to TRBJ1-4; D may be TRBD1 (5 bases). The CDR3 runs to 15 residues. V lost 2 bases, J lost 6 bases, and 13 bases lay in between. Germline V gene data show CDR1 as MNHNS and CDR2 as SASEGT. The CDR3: CASSEWGRSDEKLFF. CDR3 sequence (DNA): TGTGCCAGCAGTGAATGGGGCAGGAGTGATGAAAAACTGTTTTTT.

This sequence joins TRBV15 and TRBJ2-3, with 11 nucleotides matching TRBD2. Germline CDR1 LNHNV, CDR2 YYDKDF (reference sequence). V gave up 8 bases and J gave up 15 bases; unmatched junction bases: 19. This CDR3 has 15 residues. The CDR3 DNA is TGTGCCACCGGTAGGGGTAGCGGGGGGGCCGGCCCTAGCTATTTT. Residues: CATGRGSGGAGPSYF.

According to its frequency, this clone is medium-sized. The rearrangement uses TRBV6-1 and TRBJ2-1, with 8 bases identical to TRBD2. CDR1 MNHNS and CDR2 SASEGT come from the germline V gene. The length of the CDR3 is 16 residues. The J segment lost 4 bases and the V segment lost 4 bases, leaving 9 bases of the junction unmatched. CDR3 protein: CASSVSGESYYNEQFF. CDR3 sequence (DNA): TGTGCCAGCAGTGTTAGCGGGGAGTCCTATTACAATGAGCAGTTCTTC.

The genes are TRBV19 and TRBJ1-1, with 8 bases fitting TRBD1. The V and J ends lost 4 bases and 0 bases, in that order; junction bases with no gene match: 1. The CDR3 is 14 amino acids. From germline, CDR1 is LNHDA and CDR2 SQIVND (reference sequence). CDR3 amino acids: CASSRQGMNTEAFF. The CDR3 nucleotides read TGTGCCAGTAGTAGACAGGGGATGAACACTGAAGCTTTCTTT.

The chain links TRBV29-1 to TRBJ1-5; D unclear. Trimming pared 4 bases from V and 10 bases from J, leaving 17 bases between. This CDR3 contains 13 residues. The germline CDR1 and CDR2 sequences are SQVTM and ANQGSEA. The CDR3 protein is CSVAPVLGRPQHF. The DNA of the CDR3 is TGCAGCGTTGCCCCAGTACTGGGGAGACCCCAGCATTTT.

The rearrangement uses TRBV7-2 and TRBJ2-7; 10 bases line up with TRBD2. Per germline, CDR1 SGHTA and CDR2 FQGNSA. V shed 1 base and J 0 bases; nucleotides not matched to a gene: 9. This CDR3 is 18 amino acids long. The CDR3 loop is CASSLEASGGISSYEQYF. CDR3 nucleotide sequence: TGTGCCAGCAGCTTAGAGGCTAGCGGGGGAATTAGCTCCTACGAGCAGTACTTC. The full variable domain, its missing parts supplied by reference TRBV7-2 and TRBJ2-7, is GAGVSQSPSNKVTEKGKDVELRCDPISGHTALYWYRQSLGQGLEFLIYFQGNSAPDKSGLPSDRFSAERTGGSVSTLTIQRTQQEDSAVYLCASSLEASGGISSYEQYFGPGTRLTVT.

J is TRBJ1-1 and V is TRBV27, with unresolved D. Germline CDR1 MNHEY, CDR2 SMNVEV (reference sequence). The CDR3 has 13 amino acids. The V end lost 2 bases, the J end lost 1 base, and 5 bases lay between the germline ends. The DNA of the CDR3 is TGTGCCAGCAGTTTAGTCGGGAACACTGAAGCTTTCTTT. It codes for CASSLVGNTEAFF.

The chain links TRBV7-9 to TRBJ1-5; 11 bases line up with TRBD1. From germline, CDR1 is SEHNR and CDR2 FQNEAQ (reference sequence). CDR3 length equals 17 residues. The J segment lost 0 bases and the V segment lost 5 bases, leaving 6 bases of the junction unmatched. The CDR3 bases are TGTGCCAGCAGCGCCTCGGACAGGGGGCTTAGCAATCAGCCCCAGCATTTT. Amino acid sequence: CASSASDRGLSNQPQHF.

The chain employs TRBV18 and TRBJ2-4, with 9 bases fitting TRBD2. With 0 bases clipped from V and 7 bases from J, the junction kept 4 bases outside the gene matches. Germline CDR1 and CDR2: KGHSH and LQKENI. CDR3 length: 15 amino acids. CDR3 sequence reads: CASSPPIAGGNIQYF. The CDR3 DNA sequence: TGTGCCAGCTCACCACCGATCGCGGGGGGGAACATTCAGTACTTC.

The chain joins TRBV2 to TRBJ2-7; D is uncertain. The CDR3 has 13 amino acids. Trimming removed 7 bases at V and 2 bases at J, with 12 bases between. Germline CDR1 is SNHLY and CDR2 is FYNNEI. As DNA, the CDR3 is TGTGCCAGCACCCCCACTCGCACCTACGAGCAGTACTTC. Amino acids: CASTPTRTYEQYF. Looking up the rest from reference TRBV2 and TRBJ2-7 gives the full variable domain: EPEVTQTPSHQVTQMGQEVILRCVPISNHLYFYWYRQILGQKVEFLVSFYNNEISEKSEIFDDQFSVERPDGSNFTLKIRSTKLEDSAMYFCASTPTRTYEQYFGPGTRLTVT.

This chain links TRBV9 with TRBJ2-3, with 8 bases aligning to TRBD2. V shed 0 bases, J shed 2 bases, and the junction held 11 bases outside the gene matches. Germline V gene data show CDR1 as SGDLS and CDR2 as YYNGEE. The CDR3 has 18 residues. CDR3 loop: CASSVDYLSGVHTDTQYF. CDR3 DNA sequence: TGTGCCAGCAGCGTAGACTACCTTAGCGGGGTTCACACAGATACGCAGTATTTT.

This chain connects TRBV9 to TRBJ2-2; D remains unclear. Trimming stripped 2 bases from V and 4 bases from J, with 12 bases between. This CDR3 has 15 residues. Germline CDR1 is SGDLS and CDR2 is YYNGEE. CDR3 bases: TGTGCCAGCAGCGTCTCTCACACGGGCACCGGGGAGCTGTTTTTT. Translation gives CASSVSHTGTGELFF.

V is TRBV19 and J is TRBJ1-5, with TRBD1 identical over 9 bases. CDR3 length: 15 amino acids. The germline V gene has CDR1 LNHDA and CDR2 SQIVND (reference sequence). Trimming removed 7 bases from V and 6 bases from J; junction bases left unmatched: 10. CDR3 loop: CASTNPGQGTQPQHF. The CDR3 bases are TGTGCCAGTACCAACCCGGGACAGGGCACTCAGCCCCAGCATTTT.

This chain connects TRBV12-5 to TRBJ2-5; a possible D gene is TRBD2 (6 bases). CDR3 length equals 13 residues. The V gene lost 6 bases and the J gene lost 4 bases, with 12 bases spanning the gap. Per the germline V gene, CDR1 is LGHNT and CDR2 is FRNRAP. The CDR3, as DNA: TGTGCTAGTGGGTCCGGGACTGGAGAGACCCAGTACTTC. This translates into CASGSGTGETQYF.

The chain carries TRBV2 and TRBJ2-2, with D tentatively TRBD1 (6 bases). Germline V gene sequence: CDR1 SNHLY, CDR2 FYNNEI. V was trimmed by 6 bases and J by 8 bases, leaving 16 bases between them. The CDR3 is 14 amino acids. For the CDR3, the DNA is TGTGCCAGCAGGGTAACAGGGAAGTATGGGGAGCTGTTTTTT. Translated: CASRVTGKYGELFF.

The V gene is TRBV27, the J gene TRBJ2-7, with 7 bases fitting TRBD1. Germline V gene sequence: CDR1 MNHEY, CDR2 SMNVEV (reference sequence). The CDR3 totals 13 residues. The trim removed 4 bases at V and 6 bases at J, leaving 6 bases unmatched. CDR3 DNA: TGTGCCAGCAGTTCTCTAGACAGGGCCGAGCAGTACTTC. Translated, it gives CASSSLDRAEQYF.

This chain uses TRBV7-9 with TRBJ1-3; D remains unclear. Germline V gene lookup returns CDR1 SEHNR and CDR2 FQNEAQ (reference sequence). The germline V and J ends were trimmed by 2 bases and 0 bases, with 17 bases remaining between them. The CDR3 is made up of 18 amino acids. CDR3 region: CASSLFPRRRDSGNTIYF. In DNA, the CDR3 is TGTGCCAGCAGCTTATTCCCCCGCCGGCGGGACTCTGGAAACACCATATATTTT.

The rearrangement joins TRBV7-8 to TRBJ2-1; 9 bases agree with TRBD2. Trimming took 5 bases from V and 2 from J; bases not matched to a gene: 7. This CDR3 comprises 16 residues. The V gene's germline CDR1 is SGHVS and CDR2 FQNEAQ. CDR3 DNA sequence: TGTGCCAGCAGCCCCCCTAGCGGGGTCCCCTACAATGAGCAGTTCTTC. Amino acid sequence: CASSPPSGVPYNEQFF.

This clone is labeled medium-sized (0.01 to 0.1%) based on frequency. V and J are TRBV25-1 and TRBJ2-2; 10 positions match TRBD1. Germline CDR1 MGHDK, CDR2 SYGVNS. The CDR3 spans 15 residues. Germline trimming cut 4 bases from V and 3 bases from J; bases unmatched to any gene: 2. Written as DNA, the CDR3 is TGTGCCAGCAGTGCCGGGACAGGGGACACCGGGGAGCTGTTTTTT. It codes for CASSAGTGDTGELFF. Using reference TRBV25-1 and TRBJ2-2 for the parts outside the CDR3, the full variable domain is EADIYQTPRYLVIGTGKKITLECSQTMGHDKMYWYQQDPGMELHLIHYSYGVNSTEKGDLSSESTVSRIRTEHFPLTLESARPSHTSQYLCASSAGTGDTGELFFGEGSRLTVL.

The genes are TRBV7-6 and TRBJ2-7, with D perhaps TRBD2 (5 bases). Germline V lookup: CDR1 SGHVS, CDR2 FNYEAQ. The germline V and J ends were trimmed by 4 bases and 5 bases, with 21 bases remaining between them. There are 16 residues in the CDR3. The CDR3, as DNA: TGTGCCAGCAGCTCAACTTATCTGGGGAGCGAAGACGAGCAGTACTTC. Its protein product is CASSSTYLGSEDEQYF.